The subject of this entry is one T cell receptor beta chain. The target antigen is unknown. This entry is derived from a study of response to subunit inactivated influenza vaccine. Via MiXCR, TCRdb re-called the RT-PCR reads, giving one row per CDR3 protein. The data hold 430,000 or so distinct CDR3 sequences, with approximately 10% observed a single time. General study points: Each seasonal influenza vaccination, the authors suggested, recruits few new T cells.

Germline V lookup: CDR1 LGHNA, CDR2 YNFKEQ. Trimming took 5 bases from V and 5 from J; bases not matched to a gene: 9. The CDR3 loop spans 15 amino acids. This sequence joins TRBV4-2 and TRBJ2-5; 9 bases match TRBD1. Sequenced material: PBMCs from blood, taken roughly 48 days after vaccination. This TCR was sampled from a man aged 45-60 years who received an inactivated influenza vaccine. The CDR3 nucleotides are TGTGCCAGCAGCAAACCGGGACAGGGTTCTGAGACCCAGTACTTC. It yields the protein CASSKPGQGSETQYF.